What follows describes a single TCR beta chain. No antigen is known for it. The sample belongs to a study of response to subunit inactivated influenza vaccine. Findings and caveats of the study: A suggestion made by the authors is that each seasonal influenza vaccination recruits few new T cells.

TCRdb itself ran the RT-PCR reads through MiXCR, one entry per CDR3 protein. The data show under 550,000 distinct CDR3 sequences, approximately 7.7% seen once. Germline CDR1 and CDR2: LGHNA and YSLEER. V shed 0 bases and J 6 bases; nucleotides not matched to a gene: 8. CDR3 length: 16 residues. The receptor was isolated from a man between 50 and 69 years old who received an inactivated influenza vaccine. Sequenced material: PBMCs from blood, taken roughly 24 months after vaccination. The genes are TRBV4-3 and TRBJ2-1; TRBD1 aligns across 7 bases. The CDR3 bases are TGCGCCAGCAGCCAAGACAGGGGGTTTGCTATCAATGAGCAGTTCTTC. It translates to CASSQDRGFAINEQFF.